Presented here are 3 T cell receptor beta chains from one specimen sequenced in a study of PD-L1 blockade in urothelial cancer. Using immunoSEQ multiplex PCR, the repertoire was profiled, and TCRdb retains in-frame clones only, with some absent. Of about 40,000 clones listed, more than 70% are singletons. Sequenced material: PBMCs, taken around atezolizumab (anti-PD-L1) treatment. These receptors all come from a man in his sixties with urothelial cancer.

The chain joins TRBV7-9 to TRBJ1-1, with 7 bases lining up with TRBD1. The trim removed 3 bases at V and 5 bases at J, leaving 9 bases unmatched. CDR3 size: 15 residues. Germline values: CDR1 SEHNR, CDR2 FQNEAQ (reference sequence). The CDR3 DNA follows: TGTGCCAGCAGCTTGGCACAGGGGTTTCGGACTGAAGCTTTCTTT. Translation gives CASSLAQGFRTEAFF.

This chain uses TRBV6-1 with TRBJ2-3; D is possibly TRBD1 (5 bases). The germline V gene encodes CDR1 MNHNS and CDR2 SASEGT. Trimming cost V 8 bases and J 1 base, with 13 bases left between them. The length of the CDR3 is 14 residues. The CDR3 nucleotides are TGTGCCAGCGGGGCAGTGGACGGCACAGATACGCAGTATTTT. Amino acid sequence: CASGAVDGTDTQYF.

This chain uses TRBV19 with TRBJ1-3; D is unclear. The CDR3 length is 13 residues. Germline loops: CDR1 LNHDA, CDR2 SQIVND (reference sequence). Trimming took off 7 bases at V and 3 bases at J, with 10 bases between the two ends. Here the CDR3 reads CASITASGNTIYF. In nucleotides, the CDR3 is TGTGCCAGTATTACCGCCAGTGGAAACACCATATATTTT.